These 14 T cell receptor beta chains originate from one sample sequenced in a study of molecular identifiers for immune sequencing clone quantification. TCRdb independently ran MiXCR on the PCR reads; one entry per CDR3 protein. The table has about 500,000 distinct CDR3 sequences, about a quarter seen once. The sample taken for sequencing was naive CD8+ T cells from blood, with Jurkat cell RNA spiked in. Subset of the sample: FACS-sorted CD8+CD4-CCR7+CD45RA+ naive T cells. The origin of the receptors is a human donor in good health. Some libraries in this study had Jurkat cell RNA spiked in.

In its sample, this clonotype was seen many times. The V gene is TRBV27, the J gene TRBJ2-7; no firm D call. CDR3 length equals 14 residues. V was cut by 2 bases and J by 5 bases, with 13 bases left in between. Germline V gives CDR1 MNHEY, CDR2 SMNVEV (reference sequence). The CDR3 DNA sequence: TGTGCCAGCAGTTTAAGGGCCCCGGACCACGAGCAGTACTTC. It yields the protein CASSLRAPDHEQYF.

This clonotype was observed many times. The genes are TRBV4-3 and TRBJ1-1, with D tentatively TRBD1 (6 bases). This CDR3 is built from 15 residues. Germline CDR1 and CDR2: LGHNA and YSLEER. With 4 bases removed from V and 1 base from J, the gap between germline ends came to 13 bases. The CDR3 coding sequence is TGCGCCAGCAGCCGTAACAGGGCGCAGAACACTGAAGCTTTCTTT. This sequence encodes CASSRNRAQNTEAFF.

The V call is TRBV6-2 or TRBV6-3, the J call TRBJ2-7; the match to TRBD1 covers 8 bases. Losses at the gene ends were 6 bases for V and 1 base for J; bases not matched to a gene: 8. The CDR3 totals 15 residues. Germline CDR1 and CDR2: MNHEY and SVGEGT. The CDR3 spells CASSLTGVGSYEQYF. The CDR3 DNA sequence: TGTGCCAGCAGCCTGACAGGGGTTGGGTCCTACGAGCAGTACTTC.

This clonotype has a handful of counts. This chain connects TRBV5-4 to TRBJ1-1; 8 nucleotides line up with TRBD1. The length of the CDR3 is 13 residues. The V gene's germline CDR1 is SGHNT and CDR2 YYREEE (reference sequence). V gave up 5 bases and J gave up 4 bases; unmatched junction bases: 4. DNA for the CDR3: TGTGCCAGCAGACAGGGGGTTGGCACTGAAGCTTTCTTT. It codes for CASRQGVGTEAFF.

This clonotype has a count of ten or more. This chain connects TRBV21-1 to TRBJ2-5. TRBV21-1 is annotated as a pseudogene. The CDR3 runs 14 residues. The CDR3 sequence: CASRIRPSQETQYF. CDR3 nucleotide sequence: TGTGCCAGCAGGATCAGACCTTCTCAAGAGACCCAGTACTTC.

The chain is built from TRBV12-3 or TRBV12-4 and TRBJ2-3; 7 nucleotides agree with TRBD1. This CDR3 is built from 15 residues. The J segment lost 1 base and the V segment lost 6 bases, leaving 7 bases of the junction unmatched. CDR3 coding DNA: TGTGCCAGCAGGCCGGACAGGTGGGGCACAGATACGCAGTATTTT. It specifies CASRPDRWGTDTQYF.

This clonotype was observed at least ten times. V gene TRBV7-9 combines with J gene TRBJ2-5; D remains ambiguous. V was trimmed by 2 bases and J by 4 bases, leaving 5 bases between them. Germline V gives CDR1 SEHNR, CDR2 FQNEAQ (reference sequence). The CDR3 is made up of 12 amino acids. In nucleotides, the CDR3 is TGTGCCAGCAGCTTACTTGGAGAGACCCAGTACTTC. It is translated as CASSLLGETQYF.

V usage is TRBV5-3 and J usage is TRBJ1-5; D uncertain. TRBV5-3 has ORF status, its function being uncertain. V was clipped by 8 bases and J by 2 bases, with 14 bases between them. The CDR3 totals 14 residues. The CDR3 DNA reads as TGTGCCAGCAGCGCGGAGTTAGGCAATCAGCCCCAGCATTTT. This translates into CASSAELGNQPQHF.

The V and J genes are TRBV7-9 and TRBJ1-6; 8 bases map to TRBD1. Looked up from germline, CDR1 is SEHNR and CDR2 is FQNEAQ (reference sequence). Unmatched junction bases numbered 5, after V lost 4 bases and J lost 9 bases. The CDR3 runs 14 residues. The CDR3 coding sequence is TGTGCCAGCAGCTCTGGACAGGGAGTTTCACCCCTCCACTTT. Translated: CASSSGQGVSPLHF.

A few counts support this clonotype. The J gene is TRBJ2-7, the V gene TRBV3-1; D is undetermined. Germline V gives CDR1 LGHDT, CDR2 YNNKEL (reference sequence). This CDR3 is built from 14 residues. V lost 4 bases, J lost 3 bases, and 13 bases lay in between. The CDR3 is CASSLGIGDYEQYF. The CDR3 nucleotides read TGTGCCAGCAGCCTTGGAATAGGTGACTACGAGCAGTACTTC.

This clonotype was found a few times. The chain couples TRBV11-2 to TRBJ2-3; TRBD2 matches 9 bases. Germline CDR1 is SGHAT and CDR2 is FQNNGV. The CDR3 consists of 17 residues. J gave up 2 bases and V 1 base, and 7 bases lay outside the gene matches. In DNA, the CDR3 is TGTGCCAGCAGCTTAGGGGTAGCGGGGGCGTACACAGATACGCAGTATTTT. It is translated as CASSLGVAGAYTDTQYF.

This clonotype was recorded at least ten times. The gene calls are TRBV10-3 and TRBJ1-1; 7 bases agree with TRBD1. Unmatched junction bases numbered 5, after V lost 4 bases and J lost 3 bases. This CDR3 is built from 14 residues. Germline V gene data show CDR1 as ENHRY and CDR2 as SYGVKD. This CDR3 reads CAISGKGADTEAFF. CDR3 coding DNA: TGTGCCATCAGTGGAAAGGGGGCAGACACTGAAGCTTTCTTT.

About this clonotype: A read error may be the cause here, since a much bigger clone is one base away. The V call is TRBV5-1, the J call TRBJ2-3; 8 positions match TRBD2. There are 16 residues in the CDR3. The V gene end was trimmed by 4 bases and the J gene end by 8 bases; junction bases not matched to a gene: 15. Germline CDR1 is SGHRS and CDR2 is YFSETQ. This chain's CDR3 is CASSRETSVGAATQYF. The CDR3 nucleotides read TGCGCCAGCAGCAGGGAGACTAGCGTCGGGGCAGCTACGCAGTATTTT.

This clonotype was observed a few times. The chain combines TRBV4-1 with TRBJ2-7; tentative D call: TRBD2 (6 bases). The CDR3 is 14 residues long. Trimming left V 4 bases short and J 3 bases short, with 13 bases between. Looked up from germline, CDR1 is MGHRA and CDR2 is YSYEKL. The CDR3 spells CASSPAWGDYEQYF. The CDR3 nucleotides read TGCGCCAGCAGCCCAGCATGGGGGGACTACGAGCAGTACTTC.